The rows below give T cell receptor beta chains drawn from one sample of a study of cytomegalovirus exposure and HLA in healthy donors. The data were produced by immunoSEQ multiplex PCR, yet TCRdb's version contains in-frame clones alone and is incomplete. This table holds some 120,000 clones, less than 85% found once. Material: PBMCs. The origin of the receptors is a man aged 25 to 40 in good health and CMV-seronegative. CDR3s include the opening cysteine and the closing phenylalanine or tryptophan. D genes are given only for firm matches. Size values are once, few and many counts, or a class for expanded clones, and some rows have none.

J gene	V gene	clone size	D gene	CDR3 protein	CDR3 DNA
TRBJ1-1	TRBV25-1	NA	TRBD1	CASSESPGGPAEAFF	TGTGCCAGCAGTGAATCCCCAGGGGGGCCTGCTGAAGCTTTCTTT
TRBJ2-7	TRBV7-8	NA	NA	CASSPFLTLYEQYF	TGTGCCAGCAGCCCTTTTCTCACGCTATACGAGCAGTACTTC
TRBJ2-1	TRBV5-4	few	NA	CASSLAVDEQFF	TGTGCCAGCAGCTTGGCAGTCGATGAGCAGTTCTTC
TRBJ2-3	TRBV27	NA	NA	CASSLRALLGGGLPREDTQYF	TGTGCCAGCAGTTTAAGGGCCCTGTTGGGGGGAGGACTCCCGCGGGAAGATACGCAGTATTTT
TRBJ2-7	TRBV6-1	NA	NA	CASSEARSVQYEQYF	TGTGCCAGCAGTGAAGCGCGGAGCGTTCAATACGAGCAGTACTTC
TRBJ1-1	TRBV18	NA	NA	CASSLRIRLNTEAFF	TGTGCCAGCTCACTGAGGATAAGGCTGAACACTGAAGCTTTCTTT
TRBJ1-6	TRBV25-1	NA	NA	CASRAGNFPKSPLHF	TGTGCCAGCAGGGCAGGCAATTTTCCGAAATCACCCCTCCACTTT
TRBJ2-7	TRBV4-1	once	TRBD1	CASSRGSPGTGNYEQYF	TGCGCCAGCAGCCGAGGATCCCCCGGGACAGGAAATTACGAGCAGTACTTC
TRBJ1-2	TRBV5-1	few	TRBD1	CASSSGQGNYGYTF	TGCGCCAGCAGCTCCGGACAGGGGAACTATGGCTACACCTTC
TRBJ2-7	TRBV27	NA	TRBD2	CASSITLAGTYEQYF	TGTGCCAGCAGTATAACCCTAGCGGGGACCTACGAGCAGTACTTC
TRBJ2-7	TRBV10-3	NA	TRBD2	CAISESTSGESYEQYF	TGTGCCATCAGTGAGTCGACTAGCGGGGAGTCCTACGAGCAGTACTTC
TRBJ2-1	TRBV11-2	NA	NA	CASSALTSDEQFF	TGTGCCAGCAGCGCATTAACTTCTGATGAGCAGTTCTTC
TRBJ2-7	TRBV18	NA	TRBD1	CASSQTGGSYEQYF	TGTGCCAGCTCCCAGACAGGGGGCTCCTACGAGCAGTACTTC
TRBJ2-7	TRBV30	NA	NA	CAWSVSRYEQYF	TGTGCCTGGAGTGTATCTCGCTACGAGCAGTACTTC
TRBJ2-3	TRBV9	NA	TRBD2	CASSALTSGVDTQYF	TGTGCCAGCAGCGCCCTGACTAGCGGAGTGGATACGCAGTATTTT
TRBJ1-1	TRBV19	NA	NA	CASSIVRNTEAFF	TGTGCCAGTAGTATAGTCAGGAACACTGAAGCTTTCTTT
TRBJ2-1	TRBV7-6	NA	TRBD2	CASSLSWTSGVSSYNEQFF	TGTGCCAGCAGCTTAAGCTGGACTAGCGGGGTAAGCTCCTACAATGAGCAGTTCTTC